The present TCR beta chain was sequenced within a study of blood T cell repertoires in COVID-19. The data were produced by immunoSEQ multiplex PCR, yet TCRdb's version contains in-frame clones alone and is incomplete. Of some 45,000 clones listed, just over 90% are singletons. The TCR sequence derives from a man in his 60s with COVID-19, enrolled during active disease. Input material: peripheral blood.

CDR3 sequence reads: CARSSGTGSYEQYF. In nucleotides, the CDR3 is TGTGCCAGAAGCTCCGGGACAGGAAGCTACGAGCAGTACTTC. V usage is TRBV5-3 and J usage is TRBJ2-7; 8 bases align to TRBD1. TRBV5-3 is an ORF; its function is uncertain. J was trimmed by 3 bases and V by 3 bases; bases with no gene match: 5. The CDR3 sequence is 14 residues long.